This entry is about one T cell receptor (beta chain). Its specific antigen is unknown. No quality values exist for individual bases; no much larger clone is one base distant. The CDR1 and CDR2 encoded by the germline V gene are ENHRY and SYGVKD. V and J lose 6 bases and 5 bases, and a span of 21 bases separates them. The CDR3 spans 16 residues, from the cysteine through the phenylalanine. Only the CDR3 portion is preserved as DNA: 48 bases, with reading frame beginning at the first base. The source of the sample is a study of OX40 agonist ivuxolimab in advanced cancers. Looking at the study overall: Ivuxolimab was a fully human IgG2 agonistic monoclonal antibody targeting the costimulatory receptor OX40 (CD134). Patients were allowed to have had prior anti-PD-1, anti-PD-L1 or anti-CTLA-4 therapy, and around two fifths of the dose-escalation patients had been treated with checkpoint inhibitors. Partial responses were achieved by three dose-escalation patients, of whom one had hepatocellular carcinoma and two had cutaneous melanoma. A male proportion of roughly 80% and a mean age of around 60 years, ranging from 23 to 79, were recorded for the dose-escalation cohort. Peripheral TCRbeta sequencing was intended to test whether TCR sequence diversity was altered and clonal T-cell expansion was caused by ivuxolimab. Of the roughly 51 patients in dose escalation, around 19 had hepatocellular carcinoma, approximately 15 had melanoma, 9 had renal cell carcinoma and 9 had head and neck cancer. Intravenous ivuxolimab was administered to patients every 2 weeks at six dose levels: 0.01, 0.1, 0.3, 1.5, 3 and 10 mg/kg. The paper reports the monotherapy dose-escalation portion (N of about 50 patients) of the phase I ivuxolimab trial. Summary of the overall study and its limitations: In the 0.1-3.0 mg/kg groups, partial responders were among the patients with the lowest normalized peripheral clonal expansion, particularly in CD8+ T cells. Low levels of normalized T-cell clonal expansion were also seen in some nonresponding patients. After ivuxolimab, more expanded clones were found on average in CD8+ T cells than in CD4+ T cells. At doses of 0.1 to 3.0 mg/kg, clonal expansion of both CD4+ and CD8+ blood T cells was observed from baseline to week 6. Which antigens the clonally expanded peripheral T cells were specific for was not determined.

Genomic DNA was extracted from sorted cells for sequencing of the TCRbeta CDR3 region. The immunoSEQ Assay was used for sequencing of TCRbeta CDR3 regions. The immuneACCESS repertoire file appears here via TCRdb, limited to in-frame rearrangements. These files lack a portion of the clones; in checked studies, under half of the deficit traces to unresolved V genes, and the cause of the others is not known. The sample contains some 65,000 clones, 87% of them found a single time. Less than 0.4% of the sample lies in the top ten. The trial excluded patients who had a history of autoimmune disease or who were on systemic immunosuppression. Peripheral blood for TCR sequencing was collected from all dose cohorts at baseline, on cycle 4 day 1, and on cycle 7 day 1. The samples were drawn from a first-in-human, open-label, multicenter phase I dose-escalation trial of ivuxolimab. Adults with locally advanced or metastatic head and neck squamous cell, hepatocellular, melanoma or renal cell carcinoma were enrolled in the trial. CD4+ and CD8+ T cells were sorted separately from peripheral blood before TCR sequencing.

The clonotype comes from an adult with an advanced solid tumor such as melanoma, head and neck, liver or kidney cancer. This receptor chain uses TRBV10-3 and TRBJ2-3, with the D gene tentatively TRBD1 or TRBD2, based on 6 matching bases in each. Sequenced here: CD4+ or CD8+ T cells sorted from blood, sampled in a trial of the OX40 agonist ivuxolimab. The DNA sequence is TGTGCCATCAGCCCCGGGACACCAACCGGGGGAGATACGCAGTATTTT. This encodes CAISPGTPTGGDTQYF.